This record concerns one T cell receptor beta chain sequence. Trimming cost V 6 bases and J 10 bases, with 27 bases left between them. The CDR3 spans 16 residues. Per germline, CDR1 SEHNR and CDR2 FQNEAQ (reference sequence). This sample was included in a study of shared clonotypes between healthy human individuals. Repertoires were generated with immunoSEQ multiplex PCR, while TCRdb's copy carries only in-frame clones and drops some. This sample has around 550,000 clones, with about 96% found just once. The sequence was obtained from a woman aged 25 to 39 in good health. Sequenced input: naive CD4+ T cells sorted from blood. The subset here: CD45RA+ positively selected. The V and J genes are TRBV7-9 and TRBJ1-1; D may be TRBD1 (6 bases). The CDR3 protein is CASSSNSQGPHGGAFF. CDR3 coding DNA: TGTGCCAGCAGTTCCAACTCTCAGGGGCCCCACGGTGGAGCTTTCTTT.